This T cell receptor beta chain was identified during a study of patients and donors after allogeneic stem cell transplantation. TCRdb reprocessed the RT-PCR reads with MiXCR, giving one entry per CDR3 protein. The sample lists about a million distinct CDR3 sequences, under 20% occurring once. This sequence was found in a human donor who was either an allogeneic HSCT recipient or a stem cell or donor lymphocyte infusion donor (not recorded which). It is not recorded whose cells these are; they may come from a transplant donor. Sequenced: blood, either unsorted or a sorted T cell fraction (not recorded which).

The CDR3, as DNA: TGCGCCAGCAGCCGTGGGACAGTAACTCCTAGCACAGATACGCAGTATTTT. Protein: CASSRGTVTPSTDTQYF. The V and J genes are TRBV4-3 and TRBJ2-3, with TRBD1 matching 7 bases. This CDR3 has 17 amino acids. The V segment lost 4 bases and the J segment 0 bases; nucleotides outside the gene matches: 10. Germline V gives CDR1 LGHNA, CDR2 YSLEER.